The entry that follows covers one T cell receptor beta chain sequence. This clonotype was observed at least ten times. The clone's antigen remains unknown. No qualities accompany the bases; no much larger clone lies one base away. This record comes from a study of neurological immune-mediated disorders (dated 2019 in TCRdb). As for the study more broadly: Among the 35 or so multiple sclerosis patients, about 31 had relapsing-remitting MS and 3 had secondary progressive MS. Using UMI-based sequencing, the study compared peripheral blood TCR-beta repertoires from patients with HTLV-I-associated myelopathy (HAM/TSP), patients with multiple sclerosis, and healthy controls. The approximately 98 TCR-beta libraries included longitudinal samples, technical triplicates and paired sorted CD4+ and CD8+ T-cell subsets alongside PBMC samples. Of the approximately 70 subjects in the cohort, around 15 were HAM/TSP patients, about 34 were multiple sclerosis patients, and some 20 were healthy controls.

Taken from the germline V gene, the CDR1 and CDR2 loops are MNHEY and SVGEGT. V loses 8 bases, J loses 1 base, and the germline ends lie 10 bases apart. Measured from the cysteine to the phenylalanine, the CDR3 is 13 residues long. CDR3 DNA is the only sequence kept; it has 39 bases, read in frame from the first base. cDNA was synthesized by template-switch 5'RACE using a primer with a 10-nucleotide random unique molecular identifier that tagged each TCR transcript. Every sequencing run covered 15-18 subjects and yielded more than 160 million TCR-beta sequences. The RNeasy kit was used for extraction of total RNA. TCR-beta VDJ regions were amplified with primers for the TCR constant region and the 5'RACE anchor, using the KAPA Real-time Library Amplification kit. Sample indexes and Illumina adaptors were added in a first PCR, after which library yield was increased in a second PCR. After purification with Ampure beads, the TCR product of roughly 650 bp was size-selected on a 2% E-gel SizeSelection system. Before pooling, library quality was assessed on a Bioanalyzer, concentration was determined with Qubit, and library quantification was performed with the Kapa Library Quantification kit. An Illumina HiSeq 2500 sequenced the libraries paired-end 2 x 150 bp. To increase sequence diversity, roughly 24-32% phiX was spiked into each library pool. As for the original processing: Quality-filtered reads were processed with the UMI-based MiGEC pipeline, and over 75% of raw TCR sequences were removed by the MiGEC pipeline during error correction. IMGT germline references were used for aligning VDJ genes, and each clonotype was defined as a unique CDR3 amino acid sequence together with its V-J genes. Clonal expansion, Shannon diversity, and CDR3 relatedness (CalcPairwiseDistances, ClusterSamples) were evaluated with VDJtools, and phylogenetic trees were built with CLCbio workbench. A clone was classed as expanded if it had 8 or more unique UMIs, a cutoff based on coefficient-of-variation modelling across technical triplicates. The public reads were run again by TCRdb, first through fastp at Q25 and then through MiXCR, and only productive beta chains were kept. Merged by CDR3 protein, the rows form single entries marked with the most common genes and DNA. TCRdb's processing, not the authors' own work, is the source of the V and J calls. Present in this sample are 25,000 to 35,000 distinct CDR3 sequences, around 1.5% of which were seen just once. The leading ten clones occupy around a tenth of the sample.

General findings and caveats noted by the study authors: No identical CDR3 amino acid sequences were shared among expanded clones across subjects, suggesting private TCR-beta repertoires in all groups. No association of the MS cluster with clinical or MRI features was observed, and the need for larger cohorts was stated by the authors. Phylogenetic analysis grouped repertoires from 18 of 34 MS patients into a cluster of related CDR3 sequences, suggesting a possible repertoire-level signature. TCR clonal expansion was greatest in HAM/TSP patients and smallest in MS patients, who ranked below even healthy controls.

For unsorted PBMC libraries, 2 million PBMCs were used after storage in RNAlater at -80 degrees C until RNA extraction. The multiple sclerosis patients were enrolled in a US clinical protocol that used magnetic resonance imaging to evaluate disease progression. Peripheral blood underwent Ficoll-Hypaque density gradient centrifugation to isolate PBMCs, which were then cryopreserved in liquid nitrogen. The sample comprised PBMCs. This chain is built from TRBV6-2 or TRBV6-3 and TRBJ2-3, with the D gene call left open. The TCR originated in a woman younger than 45 with multiple sclerosis. The CDR3 sequence is CASVLDRTDTQYF. Read as DNA, the sequence is TGTGCCAGCGTACTGGATCGCACAGATACGCAGTATTTT.